The 6 T cell receptor beta chains reported below all come from one sample, sequenced in a study of cytomegalovirus exposure and HLA in healthy donors. TCRdb's copy holds only in-frame clones and misses some; the assay was immunoSEQ multiplex PCR. Altogether about 43,000 clones are present, 90% to 95% being singletons, with the ten largest covering over 5%. Input material: PBMCs. The receptors derive from a man younger than 30 in good health and CMV-seronegative.

This clone was recorded only once. This chain joins TRBV15 and TRBJ1-1; D not certain. Germline V gene data show CDR1 as LNHNV and CDR2 as YYDKDF (reference sequence). The CDR3 length is 16 residues. Trimming took off 3 bases at V and 1 base at J, with 15 bases between the two ends. CDR3 sequence: CATSSWTTRANTEAFF. CDR3 in DNA: TGTGCCACCAGCAGTTGGACTACGAGAGCGAACACTGAAGCTTTCTTT.

The J gene is TRBJ2-7, the V gene TRBV6-5; 9 bases are a match to TRBD1. The CDR3 is 14 amino acids. V was pared by 6 bases and J by 2 bases, with 5 bases of the junction left unmatched. Germline V gene lookup returns CDR1 MNHEY and CDR2 SVGAGI. DNA of the CDR3: TGTGCCAGCAGCCCCGGGACAGGGCCCTACGAGCAGTACTTC. Amino acid sequence: CASSPGTGPYEQYF.

The chain couples TRBV11-2 to TRBJ2-6; 7 positions match TRBD2. The J segment lost 1 base and the V segment lost 4 bases, leaving 4 bases of the junction unmatched. The CDR3 sequence is 16 residues long. Germline assignment: CDR1 SGHAT and CDR2 FQNNGV. The DNA of the CDR3 is TGTGCCAGCAGCTACCCCGGGAGGTCTGGGGCCAACGTCCTGACTTTC. As protein: CASSYPGRSGANVLTF. Drawing the rest from reference TRBV11-2 and TRBJ2-6, the complete variable domain is EAGVAQSPRYKIIEKRQSVAFWCNPISGHATLYWYQQILGQGPKLLIQFQNNGVVDDSQLPKDRFSAERLKGVDSTLKIQPAKLEDSAVYLCASSYPGRSGANVLTFGAGSRLTVL.

The chain combines TRBV6-5 with TRBJ2-7; 7 bases are shared with TRBD1. After removal of 2 bases from V and 7 bases from J, the junction contained 8 bases not matched to a gene. This CDR3 is 14 amino acids long. CDR1 is MNHEY, CDR2 SVGAGI, per germline. CDR3 DNA sequence: TGTGCCAGCAGTTACCTGGGGACAGTTCAGGAGCAGTACTTC. Protein sequence: CASSYLGTVQEQYF.

The chain couples TRBV27 to TRBJ2-3; 7 bases are shared with TRBD2. The V gene's germline CDR1 is MNHEY and CDR2 SMNVEV (reference sequence). The J segment lost 4 bases and the V segment lost 1 base, leaving 8 bases of the junction unmatched. The CDR3 extends over 16 amino acids. The DNA of the CDR3 is TGTGCCAGCAGTTTATTGGTTAGCCTAGCGGCAGATACGCAGTATTTT. Its translation is CASSLLVSLAADTQYF.

The count of this clone is one. The CDR3 sequence: CASSPRGRRDTQYF. The CDR3 DNA follows: TGTGCCAGCAGTCCCCGGGGGAGGAGAGATACGCAGTATTTT. V is TRBV28 and J is TRBJ2-3; D possibly corresponds to TRBD2 (6 bases). CDR1 is MDHEN and CDR2 is SYDVKM in the germline V gene. Trimming left V 5 bases short and J 5 bases short, with 14 bases between. This CDR3 contains 14 residues.